Listed below are T cell receptor beta chains from one sample, sequenced in a study of blood T cell repertoires in COVID-19. Repertoires were generated with immunoSEQ multiplex PCR, while TCRdb's copy carries only in-frame clones and drops some. Among fewer than 450,000 clones, roughly 87% were seen once, and the ten largest hold 1%. Sequenced material: PBMCs or T cells enriched from blood (not recorded which). The receptors come from a woman aged 25 to 39 who had recovered from COVID-19. Both conserved end residues are part of each CDR3. Fields, in order: CDR3 length, J gene, V gene, D gene, clone size, CDR3 protein, CDR3 DNA. D genes are given only for firm matches. For some rows the clone size is stated as once, few or many, or as a class when expanded; others skip it.

cdr3_length: 13; j_call: TRBJ2-5; v_call: TRBV3-1/TRBV3-2; d_call: .; clone_size: .; cdr3_aa: CASSQNRQETQYF; cdr3_nt: TGTGCCAGCAGCCAGAACAGGCAAGAGACCCAGTACTTC
cdr3_length: 15; j_call: TRBJ2-5; v_call: TRBV18; d_call: TRBD2; clone_size: .; cdr3_aa: CASSPGTSGEETQYF; cdr3_nt: TGTGCCAGCTCACCCGGGACTAGCGGGGAAGAGACCCAGTACTTC
cdr3_length: 13; j_call: TRBJ2-1; v_call: TRBV24-1; d_call: .; clone_size: .; cdr3_aa: CAVQGSSYNEQFF; cdr3_nt: TGTGCCGTCCAGGGTAGCTCCTACAATGAGCAGTTCTTC
cdr3_length: 15; j_call: TRBJ1-1; v_call: TRBV18; d_call: TRBD1; clone_size: .; cdr3_aa: CASSTGQGGLTEAFF; cdr3_nt: TGTGCCAGCTCAACGGGACAGGGGGGTTTGACTGAAGCTTTCTTT
cdr3_length: 16; j_call: TRBJ1-4; v_call: TRBV4-1; d_call: TRBD1; clone_size: few; cdr3_aa: CASSRLPGQANEKLFF; cdr3_nt: TGCGCCAGCAGCCGACTACCCGGACAGGCAAATGAAAAACTGTTTTTT
cdr3_length: 13; j_call: TRBJ2-5; v_call: TRBV6-4; d_call: .; clone_size: once; cdr3_aa: CASSDSGGATQYF; cdr3_nt: TGTGCCAGCAGTGACTCGGGGGGTGCGACCCAGTACTTC
cdr3_length: 17; j_call: TRBJ1-4; v_call: TRBV3-1/TRBV3-2; d_call: .; clone_size: .; cdr3_aa: CASSQDDRGGVGKKLFF; cdr3_nt: TGTGCCAGCAGCCAAGATGATCGTGGGGGGGTCGGTAAAAAACTGTTTTTT
cdr3_length: 16; j_call: TRBJ2-3; v_call: TRBV24-1; d_call: TRBD2; clone_size: .; cdr3_aa: CATSDFAGVGTDTQYF; cdr3_nt: TGTGCCACCAGTGATTTCGCGGGGGTGGGCACAGATACGCAGTATTTT
cdr3_length: 13; j_call: TRBJ1-2; v_call: TRBV6-5; d_call: .; clone_size: .; cdr3_aa: CASSSSGVYGYTF; cdr3_nt: TGTGCCAGCAGTAGTTCAGGGGTCTATGGCTACACCTTC
cdr3_length: 17; j_call: TRBJ2-5; v_call: TRBV5-8; d_call: TRBD2; clone_size: .; cdr3_aa: CASSLIERGGLMETQYF; cdr3_nt: TGTGCCAGCAGCTTGATAGAACGGGGGGGCCTGATGGAGACCCAGTACTTC
cdr3_length: 13; j_call: TRBJ1-1; v_call: TRBV7-2; d_call: .; clone_size: .; cdr3_aa: CASSRDRNTEAFF; cdr3_nt: TGTGCCAGCAGCCGTGACAGGAACACTGAAGCTTTCTTT
cdr3_length: 18; j_call: TRBJ2-7; v_call: TRBV5-1; d_call: .; clone_size: .; cdr3_aa: CASSLGWSSYLPDYEQYF; cdr3_nt: TGCGCCAGCAGCTTGGGTTGGAGTTCCTACCTACCCGACTACGAGCAGTACTTC
cdr3_length: 17; j_call: TRBJ1-4; v_call: TRBV19; d_call: .; clone_size: once; cdr3_aa: CASSKPQGATTNEKLFF; cdr3_nt: TGTGCCAGTAGTAAGCCACAGGGTGCTACAACTAATGAAAAACTGTTTTTT
cdr3_length: 16; j_call: TRBJ2-1; v_call: TRBV27; d_call: TRBD1; clone_size: .; cdr3_aa: CASSPTNRGVYNEQFF; cdr3_nt: TGTGCCAGCAGTCCGACAAACAGGGGGGTATACAATGAGCAGTTCTTC
cdr3_length: 15; j_call: TRBJ1-1; v_call: TRBV19; d_call: .; clone_size: .; cdr3_aa: CASREDLVGNTEAFF; cdr3_nt: TGTGCCAGTCGGGAAGACCTAGTCGGGAACACTGAAGCTTTCTTT
cdr3_length: 13; j_call: TRBJ2-5; v_call: TRBV27; d_call: .; clone_size: .; cdr3_aa: CASSKQTQETQYF; cdr3_nt: TGTGCCAGCAGTAAACAGACACAAGAGACCCAGTACTTC
cdr3_length: 13; j_call: TRBJ1-2; v_call: TRBV13; d_call: .; clone_size: few; cdr3_aa: CASSQGRNYGYTF; cdr3_nt: TGTGCCAGCAGCCAGGGGCGTAACTATGGCTACACCTTC
cdr3_length: 15; j_call: TRBJ2-2; v_call: TRBV27; d_call: TRBD2; clone_size: .; cdr3_aa: CASSKSGGQTGELFF; cdr3_nt: TGTGCCAGCAGCAAGTCGGGGGGGCAGACCGGGGAGCTGTTTTTT
cdr3_length: 15; j_call: TRBJ2-5; v_call: TRBV2; d_call: TRBD1; clone_size: .; cdr3_aa: CASSYRGLPSETQYF; cdr3_nt: TGTGCCAGCAGTTACAGGGGGCTCCCGTCGGAGACCCAGTACTTC
cdr3_length: 15; j_call: TRBJ1-2; v_call: TRBV6-5; d_call: .; clone_size: .; cdr3_aa: CASSFDSDSPYGYTF; cdr3_nt: TGTGCCAGCAGTTTCGACTCGGACAGTCCTTATGGCTACACCTTC
cdr3_length: 12; j_call: TRBJ1-1; v_call: TRBV30; d_call: .; clone_size: .; cdr3_aa: CASKGGGTEAFF; cdr3_nt: TGTGCCTCCAAAGGCGGGGGCACTGAAGCTTTCTTT
cdr3_length: 15; j_call: TRBJ2-7; v_call: TRBV6-1; d_call: TRBD1; clone_size: .; cdr3_aa: CASSEAWGQGYEQYF; cdr3_nt: TGTGCCAGCAGTGAAGCTTGGGGACAGGGATACGAGCAGTACTTC
cdr3_length: 13; j_call: TRBJ2-1; v_call: TRBV7-9; d_call: .; clone_size: .; cdr3_aa: CASSLGSSNEQFF; cdr3_nt: TGTGCCAGCAGCTTGGGCAGTAGCAATGAGCAGTTCTTC
cdr3_length: 16; j_call: TRBJ1-6; v_call: TRBV19; d_call: .; clone_size: .; cdr3_aa: CASSIGGTRGREPLHF; cdr3_nt: TGTGCCAGTAGTATAGGGGGGACCAGGGGCAGAGAACCCCTCCACTTT
cdr3_length: 18; j_call: TRBJ1-4; v_call: TRBV23-1; d_call: .; clone_size: .; cdr3_aa: CASSLQRRALPTNEKLFF; cdr3_nt: TGCGCCAGCAGTCTGCAGCGCAGGGCGCTTCCAACTAATGAAAAACTGTTTTTT
cdr3_length: 14; j_call: TRBJ2-7; v_call: TRBV18; d_call: TRBD1; clone_size: .; cdr3_aa: CASSPRDRVNEQYF; cdr3_nt: TGTGCCAGCTCACCCCGGGACAGGGTTAACGAGCAGTACTTC
cdr3_length: 15; j_call: TRBJ2-5; v_call: TRBV7-8; d_call: .; clone_size: .; cdr3_aa: CASSAPGHQQETQYF; cdr3_nt: TGTGCCAGCAGCGCCCCCGGACACCAGCAAGAGACCCAGTACTTC
cdr3_length: 16; j_call: TRBJ2-2; v_call: TRBV19; d_call: TRBD1; clone_size: .; cdr3_aa: CASSRGQGANTGELFF; cdr3_nt: TGTGCCAGTAGTAGGGGACAGGGGGCCAACACCGGGGAGCTGTTTTTT
cdr3_length: 13; j_call: TRBJ1-2; v_call: TRBV5-1; d_call: TRBD1; clone_size: .; cdr3_aa: CASSLTGTYGYTF; cdr3_nt: TGCGCCAGCAGCCTGACAGGGACCTATGGCTACACCTTC
cdr3_length: 14; j_call: TRBJ1-1; v_call: TRBV7-2; d_call: TRBD1; clone_size: .; cdr3_aa: CASSTTGGRTEAFF; cdr3_nt: TGTGCCAGCAGCACTACAGGGGGGCGCACTGAAGCTTTCTTT
cdr3_length: 17; j_call: TRBJ1-5; v_call: TRBV3-1/TRBV3-2; d_call: TRBD1; clone_size: .; cdr3_aa: CASSPGQGISSNQPQHF; cdr3_nt: TGTGCCAGCAGCCCGGGACAGGGGATTTCTAGCAATCAGCCCCAGCATTTT
cdr3_length: 15; j_call: TRBJ2-2; v_call: TRBV6-4; d_call: .; clone_size: .; cdr3_aa: CASSAGRARTGELFF; cdr3_nt: TGTGCCAGCAGCGCCGGCAGGGCGAGGACCGGGGAGCTGTTTTTT
cdr3_length: 15; j_call: TRBJ2-5; v_call: TRBV7-6; d_call: .; clone_size: .; cdr3_aa: CASSPQRLAQETQYF; cdr3_nt: TGTGCCAGCAGTCCCCAGAGGCTCGCCCAAGAGACCCAGTACTTC
cdr3_length: 16; j_call: TRBJ1-1; v_call: TRBV30; d_call: TRBD1; clone_size: .; cdr3_aa: CAWGRLNRGGRTEAFF; cdr3_nt: TGTGCCTGGGGCCGACTAAACAGGGGAGGTAGGACTGAAGCTTTCTTT
cdr3_length: 14; j_call: TRBJ2-7; v_call: TRBV5-1; d_call: TRBD1; clone_size: .; cdr3_aa: CASSLQQGAYEQYF; cdr3_nt: TGCGCCAGCAGCTTGCAGCAGGGGGCTTACGAGCAGTACTTC
cdr3_length: 14; j_call: TRBJ1-2; v_call: TRBV23-1; d_call: .; clone_size: few; cdr3_aa: CASSFRPQGYGYTF; cdr3_nt: TGCGCCAGCAGCTTCAGGCCCCAGGGGTATGGCTACACCTTC
cdr3_length: 14; j_call: TRBJ1-1; v_call: TRBV5-1; d_call: .; clone_size: .; cdr3_aa: CASSLTGTITEAFF; cdr3_nt: TGCGCCAGCAGCTTGACAGGGACCATCACTGAAGCTTTCTTT
cdr3_length: 15; j_call: TRBJ1-6; v_call: TRBV28; d_call: .; clone_size: .; cdr3_aa: CASSFSRTRNSPLHF; cdr3_nt: TGTGCCAGCAGTTTTTCCCGAACCCGGAATTCACCCCTCCACTTT
cdr3_length: 15; j_call: TRBJ2-3; v_call: TRBV19; d_call: TRBD2; clone_size: few; cdr3_aa: CASSYAGGPSDTQYF; cdr3_nt: TGTGCCAGTAGTTATGCGGGGGGGCCCTCAGATACGCAGTATTTT
cdr3_length: 18; j_call: TRBJ1-5; v_call: TRBV7-9; d_call: .; clone_size: .; cdr3_aa: CASSLELRHRYSNQPQHF; cdr3_nt: TGTGCCAGCAGCTTAGAGCTCCGTCACCGATATAGCAATCAGCCCCAGCATTTT
cdr3_length: 15; j_call: TRBJ2-1; v_call: TRBV29-1; d_call: .; clone_size: .; cdr3_aa: CSADPDGGPTGEQFF; cdr3_nt: TGCAGCGCTGATCCTGACGGGGGGCCTACGGGTGAGCAGTTCTTC
cdr3_length: 15; j_call: TRBJ1-1; v_call: TRBV2; d_call: TRBD1; clone_size: .; cdr3_aa: CASSELQGRSTEAFF; cdr3_nt: TGTGCCAGCAGTGAGCTACAGGGGAGGAGCACTGAAGCTTTCTTT
cdr3_length: 15; j_call: TRBJ1-5; v_call: TRBV4-1; d_call: TRBD1; clone_size: .; cdr3_aa: CASSQGQGLNQPQHF; cdr3_nt: TGCGCCAGCAGCCAAGGACAGGGGCTAAATCAGCCCCAGCATTTT
cdr3_length: 15; j_call: TRBJ1-1; v_call: TRBV7-6; d_call: TRBD1; clone_size: once; cdr3_aa: CASSYRQGANTEAFF; cdr3_nt: TGTGCCAGCAGCTACCGACAGGGGGCGAACACTGAAGCTTTCTTT
cdr3_length: 13; j_call: TRBJ1-1; v_call: TRBV28; d_call: TRBD1; clone_size: .; cdr3_aa: CASSLQGGTEAFF; cdr3_nt: TGTGCCAGCAGTTTACAGGGGGGCACTGAAGCTTTCTTT
cdr3_length: 15; j_call: TRBJ2-1; v_call: TRBV30; d_call: TRBD1; clone_size: .; cdr3_aa: CAWGRQGYSYNEQFF; cdr3_nt: TGTGCCTGGGGTCGACAGGGATACTCCTACAATGAGCAGTTCTTC
cdr3_length: 11; j_call: TRBJ1-4; v_call: TRBV29-1; d_call: .; clone_size: .; cdr3_aa: CSAYFDEKLFF; cdr3_nt: TGCAGCGCGTATTTTGATGAAAAACTGTTTTTT
cdr3_length: 12; j_call: TRBJ1-2; v_call: TRBV28; d_call: .; clone_size: .; cdr3_aa: CASSLGRVGYTF; cdr3_nt: TGTGCCAGCAGTTTAGGTCGGGTTGGCTACACCTTC
cdr3_length: 14; j_call: TRBJ2-5; v_call: TRBV2; d_call: .; clone_size: .; cdr3_aa: CASSEGRGQETQYF; cdr3_nt: TGTGCCAGCAGTGAAGGGCGGGGTCAGGAGACCCAGTACTTC
cdr3_length: 13; j_call: TRBJ2-4; v_call: TRBV19; d_call: .; clone_size: .; cdr3_aa: CASSIDSTNIQYF; cdr3_nt: TGTGCCAGTAGTATTGACAGTACAAACATTCAGTACTTC
cdr3_length: 12; j_call: TRBJ1-2; v_call: TRBV19; d_call: .; clone_size: .; cdr3_aa: CASSFGSGASTF; cdr3_nt: .